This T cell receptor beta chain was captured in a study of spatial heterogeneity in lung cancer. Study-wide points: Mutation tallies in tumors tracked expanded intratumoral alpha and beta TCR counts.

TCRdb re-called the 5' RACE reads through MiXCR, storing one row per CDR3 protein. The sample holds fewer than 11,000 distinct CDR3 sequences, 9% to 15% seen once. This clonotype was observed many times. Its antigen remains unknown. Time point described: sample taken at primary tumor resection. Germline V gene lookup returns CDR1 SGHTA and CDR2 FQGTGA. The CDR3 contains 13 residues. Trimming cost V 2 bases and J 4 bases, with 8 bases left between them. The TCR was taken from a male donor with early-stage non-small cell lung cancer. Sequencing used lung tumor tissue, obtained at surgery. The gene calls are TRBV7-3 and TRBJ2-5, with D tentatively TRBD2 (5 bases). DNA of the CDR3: TGTGCCAGCAGCTTAGGTCGGGGAGAGACCCAGTACTTC. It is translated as CASSLGRGETQYF.